The source of this T cell receptor (beta chain) is a study of neurological immune-mediated disorders. Study observations and caveats: Clinical features showed no association with the multiple sclerosis repertoire cluster, and MRI features showed none either.

The CDR3 loop spans 14 amino acids. V shed 3 bases and J 2 bases; nucleotides not matched to a gene: 3. Germline-derived CDR1 and CDR2 are SGHVS and FNYEAQ. This clonotype was detected ten times or more. Its matching antigen is unknown. 5'RACE with 10-nucleotide random UMIs produced the cDNA. TCRdb itself ran the 5' RACE reads through MiXCR, one entry per CDR3 protein. This table holds some 56,000 distinct CDR3 sequences, approximately 3.9% found once. The sample was PBMCs. This clonotype was obtained from a man aged 60 to 69 with multiple sclerosis. This chain links TRBV7-6 with TRBJ2-7, with 8 positions matching TRBD1. The CDR3 sequence: CASSFRTGPYEQYF. In DNA form, the CDR3 reads TGTGCCAGCAGCTTTCGGACAGGGCCCTACGAGCAGTACTTC.